This T cell receptor beta chain is from a study of blood T cells in healthy people across ages (dated by TCRdb to about 2015). In the study overall: In model experiments, roughly one uniquely barcoded TCR beta cDNA molecule per two T cells was captured by template switching. The donors were split into four age groups: young (average approximately 16 years), middle-aged (over 35), aged (roughly 65) and long-lived (82). For two donors (one aged 18 to 29 and one aged 80 or older), the study analyzed two additional independent replicas of 1 million unique cDNA reads from the same blood draw. Using deep sequencing normalized with unique cDNA molecular identifiers, the study measured how TCR beta repertoire diversity changes with age. Donors of different ages were randomly distributed across sequencing lanes to avoid experimental bias. Overall study outcomes, separate from this receptor: The CMV infection status of donors was not known, potentially confounding age-related changes in expanded clonotypes. As age increased, observed TCR beta diversity per million T cells dropped in a roughly linear way, and a significant reduction was already evident by age 40. A strong correlation was found between observed TCR beta diversity and the percentage of naive T cells measured by flow cytometry. Because profiling used bulk unsorted PBMCs, naive and antigen-experienced compartments could not be compared conclusively. Compared with the aged group, the long-lived group had more naive CD4+ T cells, fewer expanded clones and increased TCR diversity, a pattern suggesting age selection. Estimates of total diversity based on one million sequenced T cells were considered lower bounds and underestimates.

Taken from cysteine to phenylalanine, the CDR3 has 11 residues. Only CDR3 DNA remains: 33 bases, in frame from the first base. The germline V gene yields SGHVS for CDR1 and FQNEAQ for CDR2. V is reduced by 8 bases and J by 5 bases, leaving a spacing of 10 bases between them. The 39 donors, aged about 6 to 95 years, were systemically healthy Caucasian individuals from Russia. Each donor gave around 9 milliliters of peripheral blood, collected into EDTA-treated Vacutainer tubes. Ficoll-Paque density-gradient centrifugation was used to isolate PBMCs, with at least 6.5 million per sample. Total RNA, at least 5 micrograms per sample, was extracted from PBMCs with Trizol reagent. For every donor, an aliquot of PBMCs went through flow cytometry to measure the percentages of naive CD45RAhigh/CD27high T cells. As to this clonotype: Its antigen remains unidentified. No quality values exist for individual bases; no much larger clone is one base distant.

Receptor libraries were prepared by 5' RACE. Sequencing took place on an Illumina HiSeq 2500. A second PCR of roughly 6 to 12 cycles was performed with a sample-barcoded 5' primer and a J-beta primer mix. Each TCR beta cDNA molecule received a unique molecular identifier from a template-switch 5' adaptor carrying 12 random nucleotides. Each sample yielded at least 2.5 million CDR3-containing paired-end reads. All of the RNA was converted into first-strand cDNA using the Mint cDNA synthesis kit, with a TRBC-specific oligonucleotide serving as the primer. Following uracil-DNA glycosylase treatment, a first 18-cycle PCR with universal primers M1SS and BC2_uni_R was performed on all cDNA. Concerning the study's data processing: For normalization, 1 million high-quality reads were randomly selected from each sample, with every read carrying a distinct molecular identifier. Instead of being binned into consensus sequences, reads with shared molecular identifiers were discarded. MiTCR, run with a Q25 quality threshold and the strictest error-elimination algorithm, handled CDR3 identification, clonotype clustering and error correction. Lower-bound total TCR beta diversity was estimated with a nonparametric unseen species model using Euler transformation. TCRdb reanalyzed the raw reads on its own, using fastp at Q25 for trimming and MiXCR for clone calling, and kept in-frame beta chains. CDR3 protein duplicates are merged, each entry listing the most common genes and DNA. The authors' filters were not applied to this entry. A total of 650,000 to 900,000 distinct CDR3 sequences appear in this sample, about 62% of them only once. The leading ten clones occupy roughly 25% of the sample.

This TCR was recovered from a young man in good health. The material sequenced was blood. The chain joins TRBV7-8 to TRBJ2-7; the D gene is perhaps TRBD1, on 6 matching bases. For the CDR3, the sequence is CASLGGDEQYF. The DNA sequence is TGTGCCAGCCTAGGGGGAGACGAGCAGTACTTC. Outside the CDR3, residues come from the reference TRBV7-8 and TRBJ2-7 proteins, so the full variable domain is: GAGVSQSPRYKVAKRGQDVALRCDPISGHVSLFWYQQALGQGPEFLTYFQNEAQLDKSGLPSDRFFAERPEGSVSTLKIQRTQQEDSAVYLCASLGGDEQYFGPGTRLTVT.